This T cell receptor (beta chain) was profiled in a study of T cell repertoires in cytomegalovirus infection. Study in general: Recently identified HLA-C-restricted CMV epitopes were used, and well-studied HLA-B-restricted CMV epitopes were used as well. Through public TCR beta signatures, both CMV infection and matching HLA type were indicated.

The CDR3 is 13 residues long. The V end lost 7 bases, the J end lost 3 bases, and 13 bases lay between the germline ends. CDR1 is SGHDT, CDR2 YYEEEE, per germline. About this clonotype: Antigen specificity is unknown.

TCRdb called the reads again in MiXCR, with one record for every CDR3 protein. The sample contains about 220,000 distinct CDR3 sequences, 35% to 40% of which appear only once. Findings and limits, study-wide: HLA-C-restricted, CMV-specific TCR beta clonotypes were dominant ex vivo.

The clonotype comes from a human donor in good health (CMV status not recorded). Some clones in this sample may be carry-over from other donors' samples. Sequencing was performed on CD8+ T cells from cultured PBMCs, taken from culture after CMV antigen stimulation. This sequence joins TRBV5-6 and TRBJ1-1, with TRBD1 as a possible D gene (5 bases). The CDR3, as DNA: TGTGCCAGCGGTTCAGGGCAGGACACTGAAGCTTTCTTT. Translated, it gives CASGSGQDTEAFF. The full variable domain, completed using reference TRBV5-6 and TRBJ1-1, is DAGVTQSPTHLIKTRGQQVTLRCSPKSGHDTVSWYQQALGQGPQFIFQYYEEEERQRGNFPDRFSGHQFPNYSSELNVNALLLGDSALYLCASGSGQDTEAFFGQGTRLTVV.